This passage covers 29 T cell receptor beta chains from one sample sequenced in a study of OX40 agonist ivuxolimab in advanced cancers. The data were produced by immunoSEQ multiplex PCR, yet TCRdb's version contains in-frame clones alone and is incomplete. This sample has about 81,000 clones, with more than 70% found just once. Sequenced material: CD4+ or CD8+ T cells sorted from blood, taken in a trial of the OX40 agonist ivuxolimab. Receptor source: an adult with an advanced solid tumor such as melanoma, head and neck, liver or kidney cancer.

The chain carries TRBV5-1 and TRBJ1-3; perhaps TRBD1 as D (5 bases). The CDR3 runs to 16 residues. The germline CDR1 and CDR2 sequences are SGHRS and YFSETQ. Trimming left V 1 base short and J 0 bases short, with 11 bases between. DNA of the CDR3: TGCGCCAGCAGCTTGATCGGGGGAAGCTCTGGAAACACCATATATTTT. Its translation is CASSLIGGSSGNTIYF.

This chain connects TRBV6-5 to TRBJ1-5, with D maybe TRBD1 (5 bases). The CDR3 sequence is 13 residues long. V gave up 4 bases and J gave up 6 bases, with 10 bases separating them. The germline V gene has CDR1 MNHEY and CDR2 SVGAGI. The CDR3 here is CASSSYGGQPQHF. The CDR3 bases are TGTGCCAGCAGTTCCTATGGGGGTCAGCCCCAGCATTTT.

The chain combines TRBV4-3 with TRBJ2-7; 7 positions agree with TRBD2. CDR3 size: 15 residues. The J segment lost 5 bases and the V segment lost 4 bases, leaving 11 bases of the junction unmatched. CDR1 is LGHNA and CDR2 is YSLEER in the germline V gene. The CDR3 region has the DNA TGCGCCAGCAGCCGGGGGGGAGCGGAGGCCCACGAGCAGTACTTC. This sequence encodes CASSRGGAEAHEQYF.

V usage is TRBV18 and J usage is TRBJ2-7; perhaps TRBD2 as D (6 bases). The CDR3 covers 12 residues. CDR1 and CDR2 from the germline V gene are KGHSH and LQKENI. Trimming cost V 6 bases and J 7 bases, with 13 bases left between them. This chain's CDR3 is CASSLAGYEQYF. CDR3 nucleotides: TGTGCCAGCTCCCTGGCGGGGTATGAGCAGTACTTC.

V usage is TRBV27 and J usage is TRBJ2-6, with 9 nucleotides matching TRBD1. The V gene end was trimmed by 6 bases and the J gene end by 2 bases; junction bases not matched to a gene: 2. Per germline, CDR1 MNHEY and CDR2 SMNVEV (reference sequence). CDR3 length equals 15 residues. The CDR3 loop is CASSRTGAGANVLTF. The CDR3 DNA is TGTGCCAGCAGCCGGACAGGGGCTGGGGCCAACGTCCTGACTTTC.

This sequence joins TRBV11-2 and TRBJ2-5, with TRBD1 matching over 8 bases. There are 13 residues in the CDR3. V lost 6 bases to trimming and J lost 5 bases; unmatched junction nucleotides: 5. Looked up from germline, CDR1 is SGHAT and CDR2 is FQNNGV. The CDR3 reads CASSQNRGETQYF. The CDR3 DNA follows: TGTGCCAGCAGTCAAAACAGGGGGGAGACCCAGTACTTC.

CDR3: CATSRSWDAPYNEQFF. In DNA, the CDR3 is TGTGCCACCAGCAGATCTTGGGACGCGCCCTACAATGAGCAGTTCTTC. V and J are TRBV15 and TRBJ2-1, with D perhaps given as TRBD1 or TRBD2 (5 bases each). Trimming shortened V by 2 bases and J by 2 bases, and 13 bases separated the two germline ends. CDR1 and CDR2 (germline): LNHNV, YYDKDF (reference sequence). The CDR3 length is 16 residues.

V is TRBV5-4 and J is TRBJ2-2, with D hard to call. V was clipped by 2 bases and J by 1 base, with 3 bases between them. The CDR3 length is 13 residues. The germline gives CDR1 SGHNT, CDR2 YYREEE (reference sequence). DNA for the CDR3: TGTGCCAGCAGCTTCAGGAACACCGGGGAGCTGTTTTTT. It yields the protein CASSFRNTGELFF. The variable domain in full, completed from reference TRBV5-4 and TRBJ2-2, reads ETGVTQSPTHLIKTRGQQVTLRCSSQSGHNTVSWYQQALGQGPQFIFQYYREEENGRGNFPPRFSGLQFPNYSSELNVNALELDDSALYLCASSFRNTGELFFGEGSRLTVL.

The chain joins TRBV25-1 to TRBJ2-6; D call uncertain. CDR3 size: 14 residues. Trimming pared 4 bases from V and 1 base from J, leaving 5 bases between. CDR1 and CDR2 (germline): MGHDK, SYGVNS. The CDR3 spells CASSGASGANVLTF. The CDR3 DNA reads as TGTGCCAGCAGTGGGGCATCTGGGGCCAACGTCCTGACTTTC.

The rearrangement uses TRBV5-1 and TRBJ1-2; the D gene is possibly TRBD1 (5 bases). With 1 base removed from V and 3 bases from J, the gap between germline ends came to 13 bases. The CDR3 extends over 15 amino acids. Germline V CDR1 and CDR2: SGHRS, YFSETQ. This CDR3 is CASSLLQGLYYGYTF. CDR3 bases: TGCGCCAGCAGCTTGTTGCAGGGACTGTACTATGGCTACACCTTC.

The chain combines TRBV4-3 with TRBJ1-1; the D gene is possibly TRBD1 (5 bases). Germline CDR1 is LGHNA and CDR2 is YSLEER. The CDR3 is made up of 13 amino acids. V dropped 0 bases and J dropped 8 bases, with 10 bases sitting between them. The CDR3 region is CASSQDYRGEAFF. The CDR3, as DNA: TGCGCCAGCAGCCAAGATTATAGGGGAGAAGCTTTCTTT.

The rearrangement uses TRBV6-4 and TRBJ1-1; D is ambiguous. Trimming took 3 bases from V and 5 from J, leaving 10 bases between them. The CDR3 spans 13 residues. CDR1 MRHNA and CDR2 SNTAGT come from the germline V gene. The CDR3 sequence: CASSDMTGTEAFF. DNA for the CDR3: TGTGCCAGCAGTGATATGACGGGGACTGAAGCTTTCTTT.

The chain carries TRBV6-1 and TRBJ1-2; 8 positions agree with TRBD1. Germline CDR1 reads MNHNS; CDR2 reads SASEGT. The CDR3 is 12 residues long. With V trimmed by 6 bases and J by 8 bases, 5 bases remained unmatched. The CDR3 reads CASSDRGWGYTF. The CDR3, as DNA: TGTGCCAGCAGCGACAGGGGATGGGGCTACACCTTC.

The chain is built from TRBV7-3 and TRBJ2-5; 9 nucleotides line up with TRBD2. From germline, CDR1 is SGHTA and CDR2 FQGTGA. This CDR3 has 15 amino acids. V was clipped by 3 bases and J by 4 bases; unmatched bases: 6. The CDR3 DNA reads TGTGCCAGCAGCTTTCAGCGGGGGGAGCGAGAGACCCAGTACTTC. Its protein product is CASSFQRGERETQYF.

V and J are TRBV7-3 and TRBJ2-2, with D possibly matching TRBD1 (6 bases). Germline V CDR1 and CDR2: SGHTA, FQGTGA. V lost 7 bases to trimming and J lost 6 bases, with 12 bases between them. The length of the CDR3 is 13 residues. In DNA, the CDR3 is TGTGCCAGCACCAGGGGTTCGGCCGGGGAGCTGTTTTTT. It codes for CASTRGSAGELFF.

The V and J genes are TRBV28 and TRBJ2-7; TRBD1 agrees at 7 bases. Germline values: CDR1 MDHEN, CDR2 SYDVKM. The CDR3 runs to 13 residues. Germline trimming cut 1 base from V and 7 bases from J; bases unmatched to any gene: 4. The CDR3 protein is CASSLSDRVEQYF. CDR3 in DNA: TGTGCCAGCAGTTTATCCGACAGGGTTGAGCAGTACTTC.

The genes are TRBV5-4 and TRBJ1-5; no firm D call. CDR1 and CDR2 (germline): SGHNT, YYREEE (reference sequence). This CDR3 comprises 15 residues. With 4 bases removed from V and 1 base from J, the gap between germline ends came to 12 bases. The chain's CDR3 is CASSPSLDSNQPQHF. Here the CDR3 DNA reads TGTGCCAGCAGCCCCAGCCTCGACAGCAATCAGCCCCAGCATTTT. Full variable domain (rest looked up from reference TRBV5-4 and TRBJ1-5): ETGVTQSPTHLIKTRGQQVTLRCSSQSGHNTVSWYQQALGQGPQFIFQYYREEENGRGNFPPRFSGLQFPNYSSELNVNALELDDSALYLCASSPSLDSNQPQHFGDGTRLSIL.

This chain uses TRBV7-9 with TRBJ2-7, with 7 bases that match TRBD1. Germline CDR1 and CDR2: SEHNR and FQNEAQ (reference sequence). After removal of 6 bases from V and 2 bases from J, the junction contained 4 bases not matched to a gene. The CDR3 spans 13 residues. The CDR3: CASSRTGPYEQYF. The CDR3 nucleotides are TGTGCCAGCAGTAGGACAGGACCCTACGAGCAGTACTTC.

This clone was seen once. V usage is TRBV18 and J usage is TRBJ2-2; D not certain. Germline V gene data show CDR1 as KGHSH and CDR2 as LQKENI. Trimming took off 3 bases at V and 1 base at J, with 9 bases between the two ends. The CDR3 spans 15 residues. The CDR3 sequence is CASSPRRLNTGELFF. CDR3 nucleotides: TGTGCCAGCTCACCGCGACGCCTGAACACCGGGGAGCTGTTTTTT.

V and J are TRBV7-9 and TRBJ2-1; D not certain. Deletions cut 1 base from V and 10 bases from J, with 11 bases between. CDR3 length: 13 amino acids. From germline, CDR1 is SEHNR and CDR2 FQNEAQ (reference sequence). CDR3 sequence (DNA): TGTGCCAGCAGCTTAGTCCCCGTCTTGGAGCAGTTCTTC. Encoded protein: CASSLVPVLEQFF.

Written as DNA, the CDR3 is TGTGCCAGTAGGACCGAGGGGCGTACTTCTTCTGGCTACACCTTC. Residues: CASRTEGRTSSGYTF. The V gene is TRBV19, the J gene TRBJ1-2, with D possibly being TRBD1 (5 bases). The CDR3 totals 15 residues. Between the trimmed V and J ends, which lost 6 bases and 7 bases, there was a span of 21 bases. Germline CDR1 is LNHDA and CDR2 is SQIVND (reference sequence).

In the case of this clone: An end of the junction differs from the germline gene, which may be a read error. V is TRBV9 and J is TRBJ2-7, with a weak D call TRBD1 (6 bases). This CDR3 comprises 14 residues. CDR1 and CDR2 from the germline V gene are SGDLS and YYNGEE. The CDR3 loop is CASTVGDIPREQYF. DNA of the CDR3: TGTGCCAGCACCGTAGGGGACATACCCCGCGAGCAGTACTTC.

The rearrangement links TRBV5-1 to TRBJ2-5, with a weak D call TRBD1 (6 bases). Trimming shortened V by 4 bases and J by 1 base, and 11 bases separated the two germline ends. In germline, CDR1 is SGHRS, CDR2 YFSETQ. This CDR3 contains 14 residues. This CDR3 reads CASSPGHRQETQYF. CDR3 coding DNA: TGCGCCAGCAGCCCGGGACACCGCCAAGAGACCCAGTACTTC.

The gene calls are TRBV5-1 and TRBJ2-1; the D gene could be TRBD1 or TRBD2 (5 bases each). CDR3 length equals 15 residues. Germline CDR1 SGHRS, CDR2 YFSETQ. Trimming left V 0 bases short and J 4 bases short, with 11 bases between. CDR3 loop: CASSLEGRGYNEQFF. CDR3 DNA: TGCGCCAGCAGCTTGGAGGGACGAGGGTACAATGAGCAGTTCTTC.

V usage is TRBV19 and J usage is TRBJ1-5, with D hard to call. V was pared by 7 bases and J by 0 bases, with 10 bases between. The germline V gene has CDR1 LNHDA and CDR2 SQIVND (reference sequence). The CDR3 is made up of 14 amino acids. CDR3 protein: CASTPHYSNQPQHF. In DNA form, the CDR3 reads TGTGCCAGTACTCCACATTATAGCAATCAGCCCCAGCATTTT.

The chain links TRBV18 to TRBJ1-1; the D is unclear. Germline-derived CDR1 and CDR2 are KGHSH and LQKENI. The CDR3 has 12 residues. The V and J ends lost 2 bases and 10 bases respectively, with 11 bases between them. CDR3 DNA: TGTGCCAGCTCACCATCGGCCTCGGGAGCTTTCTTT. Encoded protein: CASSPSASGAFF.

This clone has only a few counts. The CDR3, as DNA: TGTGCCAGCTCAGTGACAGGGGGGGCTGAAGCTTTCTTT. Translation: CASSVTGGAEAFF. The genes are TRBV18 and TRBJ1-1; 9 positions agree with TRBD1. The V gene end was trimmed by 5 bases and the J gene end by 6 bases; junction bases not matched to a gene: 4. The CDR3 is 13 residues long. CDR1 and CDR2 from the germline V gene are KGHSH and LQKENI. Based on the CDR3 plus reference TRBV18 and TRBJ1-1, the full variable domain is NAGVMQNPRHLVRRRGQEARLRCSPMKGHSHVYWYRQLPEEGLKFMVYLQKENIIDESGMPKERFSAEFPKEGPSILRIQQVVRGDSAAYFCASSVTGGAEAFFGQGTRLTVV.

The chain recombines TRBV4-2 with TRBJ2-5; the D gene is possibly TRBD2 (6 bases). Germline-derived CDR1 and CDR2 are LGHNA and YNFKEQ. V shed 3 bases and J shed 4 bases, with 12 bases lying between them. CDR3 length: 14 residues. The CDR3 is CASSQGLEGETQYF. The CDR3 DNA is TGTGCCAGCAGCCAGGGACTCGAAGGAGAGACCCAGTACTTC.

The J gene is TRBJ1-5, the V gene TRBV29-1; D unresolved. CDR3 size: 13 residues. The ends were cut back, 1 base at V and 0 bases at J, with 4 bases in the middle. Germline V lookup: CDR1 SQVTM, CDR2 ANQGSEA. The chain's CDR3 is CSVEVGSNQPQHF. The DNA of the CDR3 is TGCAGCGTTGAAGTTGGTAGCAATCAGCCCCAGCATTTT. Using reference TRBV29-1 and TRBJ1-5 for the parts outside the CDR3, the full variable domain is SAVISQKPSRDICQRGTSLTIQCQVDSQVTMMFWYRQQPGQSLTLIATANQGSEATYESGFVIDKFPISRPNLTFSTLTVSNMSPEDSSIYLCSVEVGSNQPQHFGDGTRLSIL.